This T cell receptor (beta chain) was sequenced for a study of T-cell memory formation after mild COVID-19. This CDR3 has 16 residues. Deletions cut 2 bases from V and 4 bases from J, with 17 bases between. Germline V lookup: CDR1 GTSNPN, CDR2 SVGIG (reference sequence). One entry per CDR3 protein results from TCRdb running MiXCR on the 5' RACE reads. The sample lists roughly 150,000 distinct CDR3 sequences; about 14% were seen once. V usage is TRBV30 and J usage is TRBJ2-2; tentative D call: TRBD2 (5 bases). Input material: PBMCs or a T cell subset sorted from them (not recorded which). The source is an adult woman who had mild COVID-19 (a few samples of this study predate the infection). Cell type and time point are not known. Here the CDR3 DNA reads TGTGCCTGGAGTCTAGAAGGGTTTGAGGGCACCGGGGAGCTGTTTTTT. Translating gives CAWSLEGFEGTGELFF. Drawing the rest from reference TRBV30 and TRBJ2-2, the complete variable domain is SQTIHQWPATLVQPVGSPLSLECTVEGTSNPNLYWYRQAAGRGLQLLFYSVGIGQISSEVPQNLSASRPQDRQFILSSKKLLLSDSGFYLCAWSLEGFEGTGELFFGEGSRLTVL.